Shown below are 5 T cell receptor beta chains from a single sample sequenced in a study of siplizumab effects on memory and regulatory T cells. This table comes from immunoSEQ multiplex PCR, and its TCRdb copy is limited to in-frame clones, with some not included. The repertoire holds nearly 85,000 clones, with over 80% as singletons. The specimen sequenced was Tregs sorted from blood. The origin of the receptors is a human donor in good health.

The V call is TRBV21-1, the J call TRBJ2-7. TRBV21-1 is a documented pseudogene. There are 12 residues in the CDR3. In nucleotides, the CDR3 is TGTGCCAGCAGCAGGTCAACCTACGAGCAGTACTTC. This codes for CASSRSTYEQYF.

This clone was observed a single time. The rearrangement uses TRBV7-3 and TRBJ2-7; TRBD1 aligns across 7 bases. Germline trimming cut 5 bases from V and 2 bases from J; bases unmatched to any gene: 3. The CDR3 loop spans 13 amino acids. Germline lookup yields CDR1 SGHTA and CDR2 FQGTGA. CDR3 amino acids: CASSIGTAYEQYF. CDR3 in DNA: TGTGCCAGCAGCATAGGGACAGCCTACGAGCAGTACTTC.

The chain has TRBV7-2 and TRBJ2-7, with 8 bases lining up with TRBD2. The CDR3 has 14 amino acids. Trimming cost V 4 bases and J 3 bases; bases outside gene matches: 5. CDR1 is SGHTA and CDR2 is FQGNSA in the germline V gene. For the CDR3, the DNA is TGTGCCAGCAGCTCGACTAGCGCGGACTACGAGCAGTACTTC. It translates to CASSSTSADYEQYF.

In this sample, this clone turned up a few times. This rearrangement joins TRBV5-1 to TRBJ1-2; 7 bases map to TRBD1. Germline trimming cut 2 bases from V and 2 bases from J; bases unmatched to any gene: 3. The CDR3 length is 14 residues. Germline V gene data show CDR1 as SGHRS and CDR2 as YFSETQ. In nucleotides, the CDR3 is TGCGCCAGCAGCTTACGGGACAGCAACTATGGCTACACCTTC. Amino acids: CASSLRDSNYGYTF.

The chain is built from TRBV6-6 and TRBJ1-2; a weak D match, TRBD1 (6 bases). V dropped 3 bases and J dropped 1 base, with 12 bases sitting between them. Germline V CDR1 and CDR2: MNHNY, SVGAGI (reference sequence). The length of the CDR3 is 15 residues. The CDR3 loop is CASSYLGGINYGYTF. The DNA of the CDR3 is TGTGCCAGCAGTTATCTGGGGGGCATTAACTATGGCTACACCTTC.